This TCR beta chain was recorded in a study of control samples from healthy donors and cancer patients. TCRdb's table, derived via immunoSEQ multiplex PCR, lists solely in-frame clones and lacks some. This sample yields 150,000 to 200,000 clones, of which 88% are seen a single time; over 4% belongs to the top ten. CDR3 length: 14 amino acids. The trim removed 4 bases at V and 6 bases at J, leaving 4 bases unmatched. CDR1 and CDR2 from the germline V gene are SGHVS and FQNEAQ. This TCR derives from a woman aged 25 to 39 in good health. J is TRBJ1-4 and V is TRBV7-8, with 8 bases aligning to TRBD1. The sequenced sample was blood. This CDR3 is CASSSQGAYEKLFF. The CDR3 nucleotides are TGTGCCAGCAGCTCCCAGGGGGCTTATGAAAAACTGTTTTTT. Drawing the rest from reference TRBV7-8 and TRBJ1-4, the complete variable domain is GAGVSQSPRYKVAKRGQDVALRCDPISGHVSLFWYQQALGQGPEFLTYFQNEAQLDKSGLPSDRFFAERPEGSVSTLKIQRTQQEDSAVYLCASSSQGAYEKLFFGSGTQLSVL.